This T cell receptor beta chain is drawn from a study of CD8 T cells in Susac syndrome. J was trimmed by 6 bases and V by 4 bases; bases with no gene match: 3. The CDR3 runs 14 residues. CDR1 and CDR2 from the germline V gene are MNHEY and SMNVEV (reference sequence). This clonotype was picked up one time. With random hexamers, reverse transcription was performed on about 0.5 to 1 ug of RNA. Across 54 Vbeta and 13 Jbeta, TCR beta CDR3 was amplified with immunoSEQ multiplex PCR. TCRdb reanalysed the immunoSEQ multiplex PCR reads using MiXCR and keeps one entry per CDR3 protein. In the table there are under 550,000 distinct CDR3 sequences, approximately 85% of which are singletons. The study sequenced TCR beta in blood CD8+ and CD4+ T cells. The multiple sclerosis control group was made up of treatment-naive patients with stable or active relapsing-remitting disease.

The chain links TRBV27 to TRBJ2-1, with TRBD2 identical over 10 bases. This sequence was found in a human donor with multiple sclerosis. The sample was CD8+ T cells from PBMCs. CDR3 sequence: CASSWASGSNEQFF. The CDR3 nucleotides are TGTGCCAGCAGTTGGGCTAGCGGGAGCAATGAGCAGTTCTTC.